These 26 T cell receptor beta chains were sequenced from one sample in a study of CD8 T cells in Susac syndrome (dated by TCRdb to the late 2010s). The library came from the immunoSEQ multiplex PCR assay. RNA was extracted with the RNeasy kit and roughly 0.45 to 1 ug was reverse transcribed using random hexamers. TCRdb passed the public sequencing reads through fastp at Q25 and MiXCR, retaining productive beta sequences. Each entry merges the rows of one CDR3 protein and shows their most common DNA and genes. This sample comprises roughly 52,000 distinct CDR3 sequences, around 95% of them detected only once. 0.75% of the sample comes from the top ten. The specimen sequenced was CD8+ T cells from PBMCs. Receptors originate from a human donor with Susac syndrome.

The rearrangement links TRBV3-1 to TRBJ1-3; TRBD1 agrees at 7 bases. Per the germline V gene, CDR1 is LGHDT and CDR2 is YNNKEL (reference sequence). V was clipped by 8 bases and J by 4 bases; unmatched bases: 2. The CDR3 is made up of 12 amino acids. The CDR3 nucleotides are TGTGCCAGCGGGGACAGAGGAAACACCATATATTTT. Residues: CASGDRGNTIYF.

This chain connects TRBV27 to TRBJ2-1, with 8 bases lining up with TRBD2. Germline-derived CDR1 and CDR2 are MNHEY and SMNVEV (reference sequence). The junction had 7 bases not matched to a gene; V was cut back by 0 bases and J by 9 bases. The CDR3 has 15 amino acids. Here the CDR3 DNA reads TGTGCCAGCAGTTTATCTCCGGGGGGGCGGAGTGAGCAGTTCTTC. Translating gives CASSLSPGGRSEQFF.

The chain combines TRBV5-1 with TRBJ2-3; D is unclear. This CDR3 is built from 15 residues. Deletions cut 0 bases from V and 2 bases from J, with 10 bases between. CDR1 is SGHRS, CDR2 YFSETQ, per germline. The CDR3 region is CASSLEGAITDTQYF. The CDR3 coding sequence is TGCGCCAGCAGCTTGGAGGGCGCAATCACAGATACGCAGTATTTT. The entire variable domain, with the rest obtained from reference TRBV5-1 and TRBJ2-3, is as follows: KAGVTQTPRYLIKTRGQQVTLSCSPISGHRSVSWYQQTPGQGLQFLFEYFSETQRNKGNFPGRFSGRQFSNSRSEMNVSTLELGDSALYLCASSLEGAITDTQYFGPGTRLTVL.

The chain links TRBV2 to TRBJ1-6, with a weak D call TRBD1 (6 bases). CDR3 length: 16 residues. Germline-derived CDR1 and CDR2 are SNHLY and FYNNEI. The V end was cut by 4 bases, the J end by 9 bases, with 19 bases between. CDR3 nucleotides: TGTGCCAGCAGTGTAATCAGGGGTTTGGACCGTTCACCCCTCCACTTT. Translation: CASSVIRGLDRSPLHF.

This clonotype has more than one count but fewer than ten. The genes are TRBV3-1 and TRBJ2-5; 9 bases align to TRBD2. The CDR3 is 17 residues long. V was clipped by 3 bases and J by 4 bases; unmatched bases: 12. The germline V gene encodes CDR1 LGHDT and CDR2 YNNKEL (reference sequence). CDR3 coding DNA: TGTGCCAGCAGCCATCCGGTGAGCGGGGGGACTTTAGAGACCCAGTACTTC. Protein sequence: CASSHPVSGGTLETQYF.

The chain joins TRBV7-9 to TRBJ1-4; 8 nucleotides agree with TRBD1. Per germline, CDR1 SEHNR and CDR2 FQNEAQ (reference sequence). The CDR3 has 15 residues. V lost 5 bases to trimming and J lost 7 bases; unmatched junction nucleotides: 9. CDR3 nucleotides: TGTGCCAGCAGCCCTAGCCGCACAGGGGGTGAAAAACTGTTTTTT. Translation gives CASSPSRTGGEKLFF.

V is TRBV9 and J is TRBJ2-7, with TRBD1 matching 11 bases. The CDR3 is 13 amino acids. CDR1 and CDR2 from the germline V gene are SGDLS and YYNGEE. V was pared by 4 bases and J by 6 bases, with 3 bases of the junction left unmatched. This CDR3 reads CASSPGTGGEQYF. DNA of the CDR3: TGTGCCAGCAGCCCAGGGACAGGGGGCGAGCAGTACTTC.

The rearrangement links TRBV29-1 to TRBJ2-1; TRBD2 might be the D (5 bases). Trimming removed 4 bases at V and 0 bases at J, with 7 bases between. The CDR3 runs to 13 residues. Per the germline V gene, CDR1 is SQVTM and CDR2 is ANQGSEA. CDR3: CSVAGSSYNEQFF. The CDR3 nucleotides read TGCAGCGTTGCTGGGAGCTCCTACAATGAGCAGTTCTTC.

This chain links TRBV7-8 with TRBJ1-5, with D unclear. Trimming stripped 4 bases from V and 7 bases from J, with 14 bases between. The CDR3 runs 14 residues. The germline gives CDR1 SGHVS, CDR2 FQNEAQ. The CDR3 DNA follows: TGTGCCAGCAGCTCCATTAGAGGTTTGCAGCCCCAGCATTTT. It yields the protein CASSSIRGLQPQHF.

This chain joins TRBV5-4 and TRBJ2-1; 8 bases fit TRBD2. The CDR3 covers 16 residues. With 5 bases clipped from V and 3 bases from J, the junction kept 10 bases outside the gene matches. CDR1 and CDR2 (germline): SGHNT, YYREEE (reference sequence). The CDR3 DNA is TGTGCCAGCAGTGATCGGGGGGGCCGAAGCTACAATGAGCAGTTCTTC. It encodes CASSDRGGRSYNEQFF. The variable domain in full, with the rest retrieved from reference TRBV5-4 and TRBJ2-1, is ETGVTQSPTHLIKTRGQQVTLRCSSQSGHNTVSWYQQALGQGPQFIFQYYREEENGRGNFPPRFSGLQFPNYSSELNVNALELDDSALYLCASSDRGGRSYNEQFFGPGTRLTVL.

The chain is built from TRBV7-7 and TRBJ2-1, with D unclear. The CDR3 has 16 residues. The germline gives CDR1 SSHAT, CDR2 FNYEAQ (reference sequence). Trimming stripped 3 bases from V and 3 bases from J, with 15 bases between. DNA for the CDR3: TGTGCCAGCAGCTTCCGAGACGGTGCCCTCTACAATGAGCAGTTCTTC. Amino acids: CASSFRDGALYNEQFF.

CDR3: CSAGVSDGETQYF. The CDR3 nucleotides are TGCAGTGCTGGGGTTAGCGATGGAGAGACCCAGTACTTC. The chain links TRBV20-1 to TRBJ2-5, with a tentative D call TRBD2 (5 bases). V was shortened by 5 bases and J by 4 bases, with 14 bases between the two germline ends. The CDR3 extends over 13 amino acids. CDR1 is DFQATT and CDR2 is SNEGSKA in the germline V gene (reference sequence).

This rearrangement joins TRBV9 to TRBJ1-1, with D tentatively TRBD1 (6 bases). V was trimmed by 7 bases and J by 1 base, leaving 8 bases between them. This CDR3 contains 12 residues. Germline lookup yields CDR1 SGDLS and CDR2 YYNGEE. The CDR3 reads CASGQKNTEAFF. The DNA of the CDR3 is TGTGCCAGCGGACAGAAGAACACTGAAGCTTTCTTT.

V gene TRBV29-1 combines with J gene TRBJ2-7, with D unclear. The V and J ends lost 4 bases and 0 bases respectively, with 10 bases between them. The germline CDR1 and CDR2 sequences are SQVTM and ANQGSEA. The CDR3 extends over 13 amino acids. CDR3 nucleotide sequence: TGCAGCGTTGTACGTCAGAGCTCCTACGAGCAGTACTTC. Translated, it gives CSVVRQSSYEQYF.

The CDR3 DNA reads TGCAGTGCTGGACAGGGCGGGAACGAGCAGTACTTC. Translating it yields CSAGQGGNEQYF. J is TRBJ2-7 and V is TRBV20-1, with 8 bases identical to TRBD1. The CDR3 has 12 residues. Trimming took 5 bases from V and 5 from J; bases not matched to a gene: 5. CDR1 is DFQATT, CDR2 SNEGSKA, per germline (reference sequence).

This clonotype was detected only once. J is TRBJ2-2 and V is TRBV13; a weak D match, TRBD2 (6 bases). The V and J ends lost 7 bases and 0 bases respectively, with 18 bases between them. CDR1 is PRHDT, CDR2 FYEKMQ, per germline (reference sequence). This CDR3 contains 17 residues. The CDR3 bases are TGTGCCAGCACCGAGGTGCGCTTAGCGGCGAACACCGGGGAGCTGTTTTTT. It is translated as CASTEVRLAANTGELFF.

The V and J genes are TRBV9 and TRBJ2-1; TRBD1 or TRBD2 may be the D gene (6 bases each). Trimming pared 4 bases from V and 1 base from J, leaving 18 bases between. CDR3 length: 17 amino acids. The germline gives CDR1 SGDLS, CDR2 YYNGEE. In DNA, the CDR3 is TGTGCCAGCAGCTCTCAGGCCGGGGGCGATTCCTACAATGAGCAGTTCTTC. It yields the protein CASSSQAGGDSYNEQFF.

The CDR3 region is CASSPFTGINSPLHF. The CDR3 nucleotides read TGTGCCAGCAGCCCCTTCACAGGGATTAATTCACCCCTCCACTTT. The rearrangement joins TRBV11-2 to TRBJ1-6, with D possibly being TRBD1 (6 bases). Per the germline V gene, CDR1 is SGHAT and CDR2 is FQNNGV. The CDR3 extends over 15 amino acids. Trimming cost V 5 bases and J 6 bases, with 14 bases left between them.

The chain uses TRBV29-1 and TRBJ2-7; the D call may be TRBD1 or TRBD2 (6 bases each). The CDR3 is 13 residues long. Trimming took 3 bases from V and 3 from J, leaving 12 bases between them. Germline loops: CDR1 SQVTM, CDR2 ANQGSEA. This chain's CDR3 is CSVDTGRIYEQYF. CDR3 nucleotides: TGCAGCGTTGACACAGGGAGGATCTACGAGCAGTACTTC.

The rearrangement joins TRBV12-3 or TRBV12-4 to TRBJ2-3; D is perhaps TRBD1 (6 bases). The CDR3 spans 14 residues. The V end was cut by 6 bases, the J end by 0 bases, with 10 bases between. The CDR3 spells CASSRTVSTDTQYF. DNA for the CDR3: TGTGCCAGCAGCAGGACAGTGAGCACAGATACGCAGTATTTT.

This chain joins TRBV29-1 and TRBJ1-2; weak D call: TRBD1 (6 bases). Germline CDR1 reads SQVTM; CDR2 reads ANQGSEA. CDR3 length equals 13 residues. The V end lost 8 bases, the J end lost 3 bases, and 16 bases lay between the germline ends. The CDR3 DNA follows: TGCAGCTCGGGGGCGGCAGAAGACTATGGCTACACCTTC. Translated, it gives CSSGAAEDYGYTF.

This chain joins TRBV28 and TRBJ2-7; D may correspond to TRBD1 or TRBD2 (5 bases each). CDR1 MDHEN and CDR2 SYDVKM come from the germline V gene. This CDR3 contains 13 residues. The V and J ends lost 5 bases and 6 bases respectively, with 14 bases between them. The CDR3 region has the DNA TGTGCCAGCAGTCCCGGGACGTTGTTCGAGCAGTACTTC. This sequence encodes CASSPGTLFEQYF.

The chain employs TRBV3-1 and TRBJ2-1, with TRBD2 matching over 10 bases. Germline V gene sequence: CDR1 LGHDT, CDR2 YNNKEL (reference sequence). Trimming removed 5 bases from V and 3 bases from J; junction bases left unmatched: 7. This CDR3 comprises 16 residues. The CDR3 sequence: CASSGLLAGVYNEQFF. CDR3 bases: TGTGCCAGCAGCGGCCTCCTAGCGGGGGTCTACAATGAGCAGTTCTTC.

The chain uses TRBV30 and TRBJ1-2; 7 bases map to TRBD1. After removal of 0 bases from V and 1 base from J, the junction contained 5 bases not matched to a gene. The CDR3 loop spans 15 amino acids. Germline V gene lookup returns CDR1 GTSNPN and CDR2 SVGIG (reference sequence). The DNA of the CDR3 is TGTGCCTGGAGTGTACCCAGGGGGTTTAACTATGGCTACACCTTC. Amino acid sequence: CAWSVPRGFNYGYTF.

This chain connects TRBV19 to TRBJ2-7; 7 bases are a match to TRBD1. Losses at the gene ends were 4 bases for V and 12 bases for J; bases not matched to a gene: 6. CDR1 and CDR2 (germline): LNHDA, SQIVND (reference sequence). This CDR3 is built from 11 residues. In DNA, the CDR3 is TGTGCCAGTAGTACTACAGGGGTTCGGTACTTC. This gives the protein CASSTTGVRYF.

The chain combines TRBV20-1 with TRBJ2-7, with D unclear. Germline-derived CDR1 and CDR2 are DFQATT and SNEGSKA (reference sequence). CDR3 length equals 17 residues. V was pared by 0 bases and J by 1 base, with 19 bases between. CDR3 DNA sequence: TGCAGTGCTAGAGAGACCCTAAGGACCGCCGTTTCCTACGAGCAGTACTTC. It yields the protein CSARETLRTAVSYEQYF.